Each of the 20 T cell receptor beta chains below was sequenced from the same sample in a study of blood T cell repertoires in COVID-19. Generated by immunoSEQ multiplex PCR, the TCRdb table keeps only in-frame clones and is missing some. This sample has some 64,000 clones; roughly 75% occur once, and the top ten carry about 14%. Sequenced sample: peripheral blood. The receptors were gathered from a man in his sixties with COVID-19, enrolled during active disease.

This sequence joins TRBV18 and TRBJ1-6, with 8 nucleotides matching TRBD1. This CDR3 is 17 amino acids long. Trimming took 3 bases from V and 8 from J; bases not matched to a gene: 12. Germline assignment: CDR1 KGHSH and CDR2 LQKENI. CDR3 amino acids: CASSPNVPGGGHSPLHF. The DNA for the CDR3 is TGTGCCAGCTCACCTAATGTCCCAGGGGGCGGTCATTCACCCCTCCACTTT.

The V gene is TRBV7-3, the J gene TRBJ2-1, with TRBD2 matching 11 bases. V was pared by 5 bases and J by 0 bases, with 6 bases of the junction left unmatched. Germline CDR1 is SGHTA and CDR2 is FQGTGA. The CDR3 spans 17 residues. The chain's CDR3 is CASSIGTSGSSYNEQFF. The CDR3 DNA follows: TGTGCCAGCAGCATAGGGACTAGCGGAAGCTCCTACAATGAGCAGTTCTTC.

The chain employs TRBV30 and TRBJ1-5, with 8 bases identical to TRBD1. This CDR3 has 14 residues. The J segment lost 3 bases and the V segment lost 3 bases, leaving 4 bases of the junction unmatched. Per germline, CDR1 GTSNPN and CDR2 SVGIG (reference sequence). The CDR3 nucleotides read TGTGCCTGGAGGAGACAGGGGCTCAATCAGCCCCAGCATTTT. As protein: CAWRRQGLNQPQHF.

V is TRBV19 and J is TRBJ1-2, with TRBD1 identical over 9 bases. V was pared by 4 bases and J by 5 bases, with 11 bases of the junction left unmatched. This CDR3 region has 16 residues. CDR1 and CDR2 from the germline V gene are LNHDA and SQIVND (reference sequence). The CDR3 here is CASSNQQGARRYGYTF. The CDR3 nucleotides are TGTGCCAGTAGTAACCAACAGGGGGCGAGGCGTTATGGCTACACCTTC.

V and J are TRBV5-6 and TRBJ1-3; 9 positions agree with TRBD1. This CDR3 contains 17 residues. Germline CDR1 SGHDT, CDR2 YYEEEE. The ends lost 1 base at V and 0 bases at J; junction bases unmatched: 5. Here the CDR3 DNA reads TGTGCCAGCAGCTTGACAGGGGGCTCATCCTCTGGAAACACCATATATTTT. Residues: CASSLTGGSSSGNTIYF.

This chain connects TRBV27 to TRBJ2-1; 11 nucleotides align to TRBD1. J lost 5 bases, V lost 5 bases, and 5 bases had no gene match. The CDR3 totals 15 residues. Germline CDR1 MNHEY, CDR2 SMNVEV (reference sequence). The DNA of the CDR3 is TGTGCCAGCAGTGGGGGACAGGGGGGTAACAATGAGCAGTTCTTC. It is translated as CASSGGQGGNNEQFF.

This chain joins TRBV19 and TRBJ2-7; the D gene is possibly TRBD2 (6 bases). Trimming pared 1 base from V and 1 base from J, leaving 11 bases between. CDR1 and CDR2 (germline): LNHDA, SQIVND (reference sequence). The CDR3 totals 15 residues. DNA for the CDR3: TGTGCCAGTAGTATAGGCGGGGCCCGATCCTACGAGCAGTACTTC. Encoded protein: CASSIGGARSYEQYF.

CDR3 sequence (DNA): TGTGCCACCAGTCCGAGTAGGGGGTTCTACGAGCAGTACTTC. Residues: CATSPSRGFYEQYF. The chain recombines TRBV24-1 with TRBJ2-7, with D perhaps matching TRBD1 (6 bases). CDR1 and CDR2 (germline): KGHDR, SFDVKD. V gave up 6 bases and J gave up 3 bases, with 14 bases separating them. This CDR3 region has 14 residues.

This clone was counted once. This rearrangement joins TRBV19 to TRBJ1-1, with D unclear. The length of the CDR3 is 14 residues. The V end lost 0 bases, the J end lost 3 bases, and 8 bases lay between the germline ends. Germline lookup yields CDR1 LNHDA and CDR2 SQIVND (reference sequence). CDR3 amino acids: CASSIDRRDTEAFF. The DNA for the CDR3 is TGTGCCAGTAGTATAGACAGGAGGGACACTGAAGCTTTCTTT.

J is TRBJ1-4 and V is TRBV6-4; D is unclear. Germline V CDR1 and CDR2: MRHNA, SNTAGT. This CDR3 contains 13 residues. V was shortened by 9 bases and J by 5 bases, with 13 bases between the two germline ends. The CDR3 sequence is CASSREANEKLFF. CDR3 DNA: TGTGCCAGTAGTAGGGAGGCAAATGAAAAACTGTTTTTT.

V is TRBV25-1 and J is TRBJ2-7, with D tentatively TRBD1 (6 bases). CDR1 and CDR2 (germline): MGHDK, SYGVNS. Trimming removed 6 bases from V and 2 bases from J, with 8 bases in between. The CDR3 runs to 12 residues. The CDR3 here is CASSRGAYEQYF. The CDR3 DNA follows: TGTGCCAGCAGCAGGGGAGCCTACGAGCAGTACTTC.

The rearrangement links TRBV14 to TRBJ2-3; D possibly corresponds to TRBD1 (5 bases). The CDR3 runs to 16 residues. Trimming shortened V by 4 bases and J by 0 bases, and 14 bases separated the two germline ends. The germline gives CDR1 SGHDN, CDR2 FVKESK. In DNA, the CDR3 is TGTGCCAGCAGCCGCGGAGCAGGGCCAAGCACAGATACGCAGTATTTT. Translated, it gives CASSRGAGPSTDTQYF.

This clone was recorded once. The V gene is TRBV7-6, the J gene TRBJ2-7, with a tentative D call TRBD2 (6 bases). This CDR3 comprises 17 residues. V was trimmed by 0 bases and J by 3 bases, leaving 18 bases between them. Germline V CDR1 and CDR2: SGHVS, FNYEAQ. CDR3 sequence reads: CASSLALKGGRNYEQYF. The CDR3 region has the DNA TGTGCCAGCAGCTTAGCGCTGAAGGGAGGCCGAAACTACGAGCAGTACTTC. Filled out from reference TRBV7-6 and TRBJ2-7, the complete variable domain reads GAGVSQSPRYKVTKRGQDVALRCDPISGHVSLYWYRQALGQGPEFLTYFNYEAQQDKSGLPNDRFSAERPEGSISTLTIQRTEQRDSAMYRCASSLALKGGRNYEQYFGPGTRLTVT.

The genes are TRBV6-5 and TRBJ2-1; tentative D call: TRBD1 (6 bases). The CDR3 length is 15 residues. V dropped 7 bases and J dropped 7 bases, with 20 bases sitting between them. Germline V CDR1 and CDR2: MNHEY, SVGAGI. The CDR3 region is CASTAQGTPLNEQFF. As DNA, the CDR3 is TGTGCCAGCACCGCCCAGGGGACGCCTTTAAATGAGCAGTTCTTC.

The genes are TRBV4-2 and TRBJ1-2, with 10 positions matching TRBD1. The CDR3 has 14 amino acids. The V segment lost 4 bases and the J segment 4 bases; nucleotides outside the gene matches: 3. Germline lookup yields CDR1 LGHNA and CDR2 YNFKEQ. CDR3 amino acids: CASSPGQGGYGYTF. The CDR3 bases are TGTGCCAGCAGCCCTGGACAGGGGGGCTATGGCTACACCTTC.

The rearrangement joins TRBV10-3 to TRBJ2-3, with 9 bases fitting TRBD2. This CDR3 contains 18 residues. After removal of 7 bases from V and 4 bases from J, the junction contained 18 bases not matched to a gene. Germline V gives CDR1 ENHRY, CDR2 SYGVKD. CDR3 loop: CAINPNPGTSRLADTQYF. CDR3 in DNA: TGTGCCATCAACCCAAATCCCGGGACTAGCCGTCTCGCAGATACGCAGTATTTT.

The V and J genes are TRBV7-3 and TRBJ1-1; 7 bases are shared with TRBD1. V lost 5 bases, J lost 4 bases, and 7 bases stayed unmatched. The CDR3 has 14 residues. Germline CDR1 is SGHTA and CDR2 is FQGTGA. CDR3 residues: CASSLRGQGTEAFF. CDR3 DNA sequence: TGTGCCAGCAGCCTTAGGGGGCAGGGCACTGAAGCTTTCTTT.

The CDR3 bases are TGCAGCGTTCAGATAGCGGGGGTGAACACCGGGGAGCTGTTTTTT. This codes for CSVQIAGVNTGELFF. This chain joins TRBV29-1 and TRBJ2-2; the match to TRBD2 covers 9 bases. This CDR3 has 15 residues. J gave up 1 base and V 5 bases, and 5 bases lay outside the gene matches. Germline loops: CDR1 SQVTM, CDR2 ANQGSEA.

The rearrangement joins TRBV30 to TRBJ1-3, with D hard to call. Germline assignment: CDR1 GTSNPN and CDR2 SVGIG (reference sequence). The CDR3 has 13 residues. Trimming removed 7 bases from V and 5 bases from J, with 15 bases in between. As DNA, the CDR3 is TGTGCCTATGCCCCGGGGTTTCGAAACACCATATATTTT. It translates to CAYAPGFRNTIYF.

The CDR3 sequence: CASRVGGSGNTIYF. CDR3 DNA sequence: TGTGCCAGCAGGGTCGGGGGCTCTGGAAACACCATATATTTT. The chain employs TRBV2 and TRBJ1-3; D is possibly TRBD1 (5 bases). Trimming took 6 bases from V and 0 from J, leaving 9 bases between them. CDR3 length equals 14 residues. Germline V gene data show CDR1 as SNHLY and CDR2 as FYNNEI.